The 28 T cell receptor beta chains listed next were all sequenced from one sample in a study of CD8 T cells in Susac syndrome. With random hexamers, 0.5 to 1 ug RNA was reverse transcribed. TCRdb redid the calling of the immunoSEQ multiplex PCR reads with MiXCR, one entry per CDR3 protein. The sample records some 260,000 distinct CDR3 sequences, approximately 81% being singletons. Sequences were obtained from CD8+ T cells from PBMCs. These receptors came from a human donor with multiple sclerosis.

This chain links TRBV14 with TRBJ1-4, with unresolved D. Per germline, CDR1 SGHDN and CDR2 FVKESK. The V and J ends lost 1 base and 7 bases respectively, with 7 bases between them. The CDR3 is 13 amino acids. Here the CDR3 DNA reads TGTGCCAGCAGCCAAGGAGTTGGTGAAAAACTGTTTTTT. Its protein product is CASSQGVGEKLFF.

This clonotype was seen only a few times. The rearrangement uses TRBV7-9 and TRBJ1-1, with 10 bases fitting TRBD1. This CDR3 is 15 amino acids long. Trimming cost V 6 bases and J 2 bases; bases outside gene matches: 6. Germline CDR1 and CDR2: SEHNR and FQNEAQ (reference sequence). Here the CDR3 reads CASSLTGGGNTEAFF. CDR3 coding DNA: TGTGCCAGCAGTCTGACAGGGGGCGGTAACACTGAAGCTTTCTTT.

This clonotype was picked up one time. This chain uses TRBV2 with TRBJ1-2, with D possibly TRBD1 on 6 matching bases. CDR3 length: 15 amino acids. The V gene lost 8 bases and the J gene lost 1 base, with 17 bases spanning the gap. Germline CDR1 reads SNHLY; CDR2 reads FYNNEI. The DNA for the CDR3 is TGTGCCAGCCGAGGGGGTATCGCGATTAACTATGGCTACACCTTC. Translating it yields CASRGGIAINYGYTF.

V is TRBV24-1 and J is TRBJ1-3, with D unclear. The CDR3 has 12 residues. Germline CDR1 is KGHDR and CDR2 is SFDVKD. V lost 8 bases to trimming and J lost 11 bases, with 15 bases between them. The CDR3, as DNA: TGTGCCACCATCAGAGGAGTTCGGCCCATATATTTT. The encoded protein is CATIRGVRPIYF.

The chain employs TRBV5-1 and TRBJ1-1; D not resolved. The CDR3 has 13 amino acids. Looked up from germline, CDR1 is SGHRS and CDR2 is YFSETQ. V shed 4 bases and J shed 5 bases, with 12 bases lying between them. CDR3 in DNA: TGCGCCAGCAGCCCAGGTACGGGAACTGAAGCTTTCTTT. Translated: CASSPGTGTEAFF.

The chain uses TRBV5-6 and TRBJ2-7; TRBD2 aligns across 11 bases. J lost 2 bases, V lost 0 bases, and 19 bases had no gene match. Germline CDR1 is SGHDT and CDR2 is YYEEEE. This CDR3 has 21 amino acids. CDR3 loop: CASSLAVQSGTSGRVPYEQYF. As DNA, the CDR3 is TGTGCCAGCAGCTTGGCCGTGCAGTCGGGGACTAGCGGACGTGTACCCTACGAGCAGTACTTC.

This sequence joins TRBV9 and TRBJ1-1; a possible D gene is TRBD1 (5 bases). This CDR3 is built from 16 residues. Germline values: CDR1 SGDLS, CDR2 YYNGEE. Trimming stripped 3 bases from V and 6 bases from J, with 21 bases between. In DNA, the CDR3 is TGTGCCAGCAGCGCGAACCCGACAGTCGCAGACCCTGAAGCTTTCTTT. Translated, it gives CASSANPTVADPEAFF.

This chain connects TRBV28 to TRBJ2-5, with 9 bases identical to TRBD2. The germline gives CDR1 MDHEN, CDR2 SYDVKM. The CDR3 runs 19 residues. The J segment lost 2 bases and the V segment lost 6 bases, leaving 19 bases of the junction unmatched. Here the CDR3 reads CASSSYARRLAELQETQYF. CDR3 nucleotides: TGTGCCAGCAGCTCCTACGCCCGACGACTAGCGGAGTTGCAAGAGACCCAGTACTTC.

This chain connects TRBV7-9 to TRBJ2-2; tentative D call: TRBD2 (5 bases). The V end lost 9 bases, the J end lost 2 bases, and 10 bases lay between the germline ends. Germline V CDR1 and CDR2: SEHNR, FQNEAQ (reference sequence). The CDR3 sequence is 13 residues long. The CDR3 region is CARPGTNTGELFF. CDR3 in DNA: TGTGCCAGGCCGGGAACTAACACCGGGGAGCTGTTTTTT.

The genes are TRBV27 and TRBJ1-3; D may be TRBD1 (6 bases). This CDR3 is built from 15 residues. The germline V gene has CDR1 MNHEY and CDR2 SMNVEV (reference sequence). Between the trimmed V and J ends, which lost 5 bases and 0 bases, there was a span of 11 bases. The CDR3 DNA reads TGTGCCAGCAGTGAACAGGGCAACTCTGGAAACACCATATATTTT. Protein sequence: CASSEQGNSGNTIYF.

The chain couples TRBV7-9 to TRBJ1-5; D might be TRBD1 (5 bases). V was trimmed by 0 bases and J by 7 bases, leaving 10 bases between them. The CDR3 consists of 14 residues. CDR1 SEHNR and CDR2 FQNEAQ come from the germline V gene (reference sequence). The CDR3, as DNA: TGTGCCAGCAGCTTAGCAGGGGCAGGGCAGCCCCAGCATTTT. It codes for CASSLAGAGQPQHF.

The CDR3 is CASSLGGKWTEAFF. The CDR3 DNA reads as TGTGCCAGCAGCTTGGGGGGTAAATGGACTGAAGCTTTCTTT. The chain links TRBV5-4 to TRBJ1-1; D remains ambiguous. CDR3 length equals 14 residues. V dropped 0 bases and J dropped 5 bases, with 11 bases sitting between them. Germline V lookup: CDR1 SGHNT, CDR2 YYREEE (reference sequence).

CDR3 loop: CASSIAFSGSPDTQYF. The CDR3 region has the DNA TGTGCCAGTAGCATCGCGTTTAGCGGGAGCCCAGATACGCAGTATTTT. This chain uses TRBV19 with TRBJ2-3; 9 bases are a match to TRBD2. The CDR3 is made up of 16 amino acids. V was clipped by 6 bases and J by 4 bases; unmatched bases: 11. Germline V CDR1 and CDR2: LNHDA, SQIVND (reference sequence).

CDR3 amino acids: CASSLGSPWTPIDNNEQFF. The DNA for the CDR3 is TGTGCCAGCAGCTTAGGGTCCCCCTGGACGCCGATCGACAACAATGAGCAGTTCTTC. The chain joins TRBV11-2 to TRBJ2-1, with D unresolved. Trimming took 1 base from V and 5 from J, leaving 24 bases between them. This CDR3 has 19 residues. Germline assignment: CDR1 SGHAT and CDR2 FQNNGV. The full variable domain, rest sourced from reference TRBV11-2 and TRBJ2-1, is EAGVAQSPRYKIIEKRQSVAFWCNPISGHATLYWYQQILGQGPKLLIQFQNNGVVDDSQLPKDRFSAERLKGVDSTLKIQPAKLEDSAVYLCASSLGSPWTPIDNNEQFFGPGTRLTVL.

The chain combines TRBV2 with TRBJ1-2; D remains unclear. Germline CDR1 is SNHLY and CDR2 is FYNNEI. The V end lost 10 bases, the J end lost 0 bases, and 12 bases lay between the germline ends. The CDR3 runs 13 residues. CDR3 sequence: CATPGLANYGYTF. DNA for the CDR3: TGTGCCACCCCGGGGTTGGCTAACTATGGCTACACCTTC.

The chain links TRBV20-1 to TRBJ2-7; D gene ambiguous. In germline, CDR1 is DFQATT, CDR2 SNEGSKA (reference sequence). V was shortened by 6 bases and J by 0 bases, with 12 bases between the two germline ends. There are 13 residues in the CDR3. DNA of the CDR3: TGCAGTGCCCCTTCCCCAGTCTCCTACGAGCAGTACTTC. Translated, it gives CSAPSPVSYEQYF.

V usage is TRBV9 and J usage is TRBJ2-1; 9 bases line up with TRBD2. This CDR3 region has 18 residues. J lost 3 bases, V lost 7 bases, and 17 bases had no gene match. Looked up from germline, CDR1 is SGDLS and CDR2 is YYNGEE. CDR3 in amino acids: CASVPSPETSGDYNEQFF. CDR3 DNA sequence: TGTGCCAGCGTACCTTCACCAGAGACTAGCGGAGACTACAATGAGCAGTTCTTC.

The CDR3, as DNA: TGCAGTGCTAACCACAGGACTACTAATGAAAAACTGTTTTTT. The encoded protein is CSANHRTTNEKLFF. The chain combines TRBV20-1 with TRBJ1-4; D is possibly TRBD1 (5 bases). Germline V gene sequence: CDR1 DFQATT, CDR2 SNEGSKA (reference sequence). V was shortened by 4 bases and J by 2 bases, with 11 bases between the two germline ends. The CDR3 has 14 amino acids.

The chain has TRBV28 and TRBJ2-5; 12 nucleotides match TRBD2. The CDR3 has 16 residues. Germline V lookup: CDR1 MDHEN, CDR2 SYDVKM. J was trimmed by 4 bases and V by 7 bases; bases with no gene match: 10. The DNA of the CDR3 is TGTGCCAGCAACAGTAAAATGGGACTAGCGGGAGAGACCCAGTACTTC. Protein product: CASNSKMGLAGETQYF.

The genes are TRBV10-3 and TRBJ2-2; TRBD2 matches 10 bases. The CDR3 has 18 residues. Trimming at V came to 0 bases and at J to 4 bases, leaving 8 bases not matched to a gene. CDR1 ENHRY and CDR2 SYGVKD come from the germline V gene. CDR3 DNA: TGTGCCATCAGTGAGTCCTCCGGGACTAGCGAAATCACCGGGGAGCTGTTTTTT. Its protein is CAISESSGTSEITGELFF.

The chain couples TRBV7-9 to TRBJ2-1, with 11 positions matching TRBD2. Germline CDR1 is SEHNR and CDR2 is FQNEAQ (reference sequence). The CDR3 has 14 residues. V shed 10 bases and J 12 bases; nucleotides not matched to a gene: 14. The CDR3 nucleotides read TGTGCCACCACTGGGACTAGCGGTATGTTCGGGCAGTTCTTC. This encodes CATTGTSGMFGQFF.

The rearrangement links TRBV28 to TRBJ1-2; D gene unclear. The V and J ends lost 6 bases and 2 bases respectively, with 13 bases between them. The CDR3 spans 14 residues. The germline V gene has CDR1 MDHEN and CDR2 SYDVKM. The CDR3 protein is CASRKSRGNYGYTF. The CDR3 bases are TGTGCCAGCAGGAAATCCCGGGGAAACTATGGCTACACCTTC.

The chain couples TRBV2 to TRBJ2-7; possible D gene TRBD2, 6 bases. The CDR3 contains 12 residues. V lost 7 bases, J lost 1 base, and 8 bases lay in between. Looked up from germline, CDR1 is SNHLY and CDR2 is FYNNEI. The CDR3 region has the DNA TGTGCCAGCAAGGAGGGGTCCTACGAGCAGTACTTC. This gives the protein CASKEGSYEQYF.

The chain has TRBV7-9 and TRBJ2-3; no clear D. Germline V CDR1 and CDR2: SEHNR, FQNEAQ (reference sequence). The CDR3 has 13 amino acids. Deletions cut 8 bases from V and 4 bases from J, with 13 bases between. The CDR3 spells CASAHSVADTQYF. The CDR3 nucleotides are TGTGCCAGCGCTCATTCGGTTGCAGATACGCAGTATTTT.

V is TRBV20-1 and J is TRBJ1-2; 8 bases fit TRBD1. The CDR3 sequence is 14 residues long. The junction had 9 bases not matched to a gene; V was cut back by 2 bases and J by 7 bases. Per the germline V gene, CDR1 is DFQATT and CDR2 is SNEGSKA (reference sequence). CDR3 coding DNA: TGCAGTGCTAGAAATACCCAGGGGGCCGTTGGCTACACCTTC. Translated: CSARNTQGAVGYTF.

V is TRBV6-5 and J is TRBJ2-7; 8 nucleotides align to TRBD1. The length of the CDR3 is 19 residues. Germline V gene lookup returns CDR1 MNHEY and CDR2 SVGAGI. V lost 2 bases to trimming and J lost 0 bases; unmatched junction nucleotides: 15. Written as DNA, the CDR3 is TGTGCCAGCAGTTACGGGTGGGACAGGAAACAACTTACCTCCTACGAGCAGTACTTC. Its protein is CASSYGWDRKQLTSYEQYF.

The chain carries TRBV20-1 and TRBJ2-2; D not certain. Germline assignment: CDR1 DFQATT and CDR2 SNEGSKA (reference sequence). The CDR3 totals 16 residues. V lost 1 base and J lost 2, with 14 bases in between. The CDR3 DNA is TGCAGTGCTAGAGGGGTGGAACTGCCTAACACCGGGGAGCTGTTTTTT. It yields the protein CSARGVELPNTGELFF.

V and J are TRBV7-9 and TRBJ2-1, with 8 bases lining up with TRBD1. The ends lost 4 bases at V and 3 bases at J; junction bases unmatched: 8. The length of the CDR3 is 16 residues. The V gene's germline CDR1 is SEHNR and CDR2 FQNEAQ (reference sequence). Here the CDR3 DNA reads TGTGCCAGCAGCTCGGGGCCAGGGGGCTTCTACAATGAGCAGTTCTTC. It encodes CASSSGPGGFYNEQFF.